Listed below are T cell receptor beta chains from one sample, sequenced in a study of blood T cell repertoires in COVID-19. Generated by immunoSEQ multiplex PCR, the TCRdb table keeps only in-frame clones and is missing some. The sample has 75,000 to 100,000 clones; almost 85% are singletons. Specimen: peripheral blood. Receptor source: a man between 50 and 59 years old with active or convalescent COVID-19. Both conserved end residues are part of each CDR3. D genes are given only for firm matches. Clone size is not always given. Where it is, it says once, few, many or a class for expanded clones.

TRBJ2-2	NA	NA	TRBV12-3/TRBV12-4	CASKGANTGELFF	TGTGCCAGCAAAGGGGCGAACACCGGGGAGCTGTTTTTT
TRBJ2-7	NA	few	TRBV5-5	CASSLGLNEQYF	TGTGCCAGCAGCTTGGGACTCAACGAGCAGTACTTC
TRBJ2-3	TRBD2	NA	TRBV24-1	CATSDNRGEVDTQYF	TGTGCCACCAGTGATAATCGGGGGGAGGTGGATACGCAGTATTTT
TRBJ2-3	TRBD1	NA	TRBV4-1	CASGQASTDTQYF	TGCGCCAGCGGACAGGCCAGCACAGATACGCAGTATTTT
TRBJ2-1	NA	once	TRBV20-1	CSTGFQGQFF	TGCAGCACAGGGTTTCAGGGGCAGTTCTTC
TRBJ2-7	NA	NA	TRBV4-3	CASSQDIGDYEQYF	TGCGCCAGCAGCCAAGATATCGGGGATTACGAGCAGTACTTC
TRBJ1-2	NA	once	TRBV15	CATRASSGEGYTF	TGTGCCACGCGGGCCAGCTCCGGCGAGGGCTACACCTTC
TRBJ2-5	TRBD1	once	TRBV19	CASSRQGSETQYF	TGTGCCAGTAGTAGACAGGGCTCTGAGACCCAGTACTTC
TRBJ1-1	NA	NA	TRBV10-1	CASSEFGGSTEAFF	TGCGCCAGCAGTGAGTTTGGGGGCTCCACTGAAGCTTTCTTT
TRBJ1-6	NA	NA	TRBV6-5	CASSYGQPLGPLHF	TGTGCCAGCAGTTACGGGCAGCCTTTGGGACCCCTCCACTTT
TRBJ1-1	NA	NA	TRBV29-1	CSAGDIEAFF	TGCAGCGCCGGGGACATTGAAGCTTTCTTT
TRBJ2-6	TRBD2	NA	TRBV10-3	CAISPGLAGANVLTF	TGTGCCATCAGTCCGGGACTAGCTGGGGCCAACGTCCTGACTTTC
TRBJ2-5	NA	NA	TRBV6-2/TRBV6-3	CASSYYRTAQETQYF	TGTGCCAGCAGTTATTACAGGACAGCCCAAGAGACCCAGTACTTC
TRBJ1-1	TRBD1	NA	TRBV6-2/TRBV6-3	CASSYSRGTTGGRSFF	TGTGCCAGCAGTTACTCACGCGGAACTACAGGGGGCAGGTCTTTCTTT
TRBJ2-7	TRBD1	NA	TRBV10-3	CAISESGTGAYEQYF	TGTGCCATCAGTGAGTCTGGGACAGGGGCTTACGAGCAGTACTTC
TRBJ1-6	NA	few	TRBV7-8	CASSKDIGNSPLHF	TGTGCCAGCAGCAAGGACATAGGGAATTCACCCCTCCACTTT
TRBJ2-6	TRBD2	NA	TRBV6-5	CAGEGFSGANVLTF	TGTGCAGGGGAGGGATTCTCTGGGGCCAACGTCCTGACTTTC
TRBJ2-1	NA	NA	TRBV29-1	CSVESQGYNEQFF	TGCAGCGTTGAAAGTCAGGGATACAATGAGCAGTTCTTC
TRBJ1-3	NA	NA	TRBV7-2	CASSFNRASDTIYF	TGTGCCAGCAGCTTTAACAGGGCGAGCGACACCATATATTTT
TRBJ2-2	NA	NA	TRBV10-3	CAISDLAGSGELFF	TGTGCCATCAGCGACCTCGCAGGGTCCGGGGAGCTGTTTTTT
TRBJ2-7	NA	NA	TRBV7-2	CASSFGGSYEQYF	TGTGCCAGCAGCTTTGGGGGGAGCTACGAGCAGTACTTC
TRBJ2-7	NA	NA	TRBV28	CASSSQGASSYEQYF	TGTGCCAGCAGTTCCCAGGGCGCCAGCTCCTACGAGCAGTACTTC
TRBJ2-1	TRBD2	NA	TRBV19	CASRERGAGDEQFF	TGTGCCAGTAGGGAGCGGGGCGCGGGGGATGAGCAGTTCTTC
TRBJ2-7	NA	NA	TRBV6-1	CASSEKGNTYEQYF	TGTGCCAGCAGTGAAAAGGGGAACACCTACGAGCAGTACTTC
TRBJ1-1	NA	NA	TRBV3-1/TRBV3-2	CASSRSGDMNTEAFF	TGTGCCAGCAGCAGAAGCGGGGACATGAACACTGAAGCTTTCTTT
TRBJ2-7	TRBD1	NA	TRBV9	CASSIGQGHSYEQYF	TGTGCCAGCAGCATCGGACAGGGACATTCCTACGAGCAGTACTTC
TRBJ1-2	TRBD1	NA	TRBV6-5	CASRNRDRGRYTF	TGTGCCAGCAGGAACCGGGACAGGGGACGCTACACCTTC
TRBJ1-5	TRBD1	NA	TRBV5-1	CASASGTESNQPQHF	TGCGCCAGCGCTTCCGGGACAGAAAGCAATCAGCCCCAGCATTTT
TRBJ2-1	TRBD2	NA	TRBV5-8	CASSLFGLAGGLGPYNEQFF	TGTGCCAGCAGCTTGTTTGGACTAGCGGGGGGGCTAGGCCCCTACAATGAGCAGTTCTTC
TRBJ1-5	NA	NA	TRBV6-5	CASRAYRVNQPQHF	TGTGCCAGCAGAGCCTACAGGGTTAATCAGCCCCAGCATTTT
TRBJ2-3	TRBD1	NA	TRBV28	CATKGQGALHTDTQYF	TGTGCCACTAAAGGACAGGGGGCGCTTCACACAGATACGCAGTATTTT
TRBJ2-1	TRBD1	medium-sized	TRBV29-1	CSVEDPGQSSYNEQFF	TGCAGCGTTGAGGATCCGGGACAGAGCTCCTACAATGAGCAGTTCTTC
TRBJ2-5	NA	many	TRBV4-3	CASSQAPAQGGETQYF	TGCGCCAGCAGCCAAGCCCCAGCTCAGGGAGGAGAGACCCAGTACTTC
TRBJ2-1	TRBD1	NA	TRBV6-5	CASSYSWDRDNEQFF	TGTGCCAGCAGTTACTCGTGGGACAGGGACAATGAGCAGTTCTTC
TRBJ1-3	TRBD1	NA	TRBV28	CASSLWGLDRASGNTIYF	TGTGCCAGCAGTTTATGGGGGTTGGACAGGGCATCTGGAAACACCATATATTTT
TRBJ1-5	NA	few	TRBV7-8	CASSFTGQPQHF	TGTGCCAGCAGCTTCACGGGTCAGCCCCAGCATTTT
TRBJ2-1	TRBD2	NA	TRBV9	CASSVSGGTYNEQFF	TGTGCCAGCAGCGTCAGCGGGGGGACCTACAATGAGCAGTTCTTC
TRBJ1-5	NA	once	TRBV4-1	CASSQTGGSSNQPQHF	TGCGCCAGCAGCCAAACGGGGGGGTCAAGCAATCAGCCCCAGCATTTT
TRBJ2-1	TRBD1	NA	TRBV5-5	CASSPGQGGYNEQFF	TGTGCCAGCAGCCCCGGACAGGGAGGCTACAATGAGCAGTTCTTC
TRBJ2-5	TRBD2	NA	TRBV7-2	CASSFSGGGETQYF	TGTGCCAGCAGCTTTAGCGGGGGGGGAGAGACCCAGTACTTC
TRBJ1-1	TRBD1	NA	TRBV5-1	CASSQTGTEAFF	TGCGCCAGCAGCCAGACAGGGACTGAAGCTTTCTTT
TRBJ1-3	TRBD1	few	TRBV9	CASSVESRQGGNTIYF	TGTGCCAGCAGCGTAGAATCGAGACAGGGTGGAAACACCATATATTTT
TRBJ2-6	NA	few	TRBV6-2/TRBV6-3	CASSHYMSGANVLTF	TGTGCCAGCAGCCACTACATGTCTGGGGCCAACGTCCTGACTTTC
TRBJ2-1	NA	few	TRBV5-8	CASSLGAGQFNEQFF	TGTGCCAGCAGCTTGGGGGCAGGTCAGTTCAATGAGCAGTTCTTC
TRBJ1-3	NA	NA	TRBV7-8	CASSLNGEGSGNTIYF	TGTGCCAGCAGCTTAAACGGGGAAGGGTCTGGAAACACCATATATTTT
TRBJ1-3	NA	once	TRBV18	CASSPSAPDSGNTIYF	TGTGCCAGCTCTCCGAGTGCCCCCGACTCTGGAAACACCATATATTTT
TRBJ1-2	TRBD1	once	TRBV7-2	CASSSDRDYGGYTF	TGTGCCAGCAGCTCGGACAGGGACTATGGAGGCTACACCTTC
TRBJ2-1	TRBD1	NA	TRBV18	CASSPNRGVNNEQFF	TGTGCCAGCTCACCAAACAGGGGGGTAAACAATGAGCAGTTCTTC
TRBJ2-3	NA	NA	TRBV5-8	CASSPVGTSTDTQYF	TGTGCCAGCAGTCCAGTCGGGACTAGCACAGATACGCAGTATTTT
TRBJ1-2	NA	NA	TRBV6-5	CASSYSADQNYGYTF	TGTGCCAGCAGTTACTCGGCAGATCAAAACTATGGCTACACCTTC
TRBJ1-2	NA	NA	TRBV10-1	CASSEGGSLGYTF	TGCGCCAGCAGTGAAGGGGGTTCCTTGGGCTACACCTTC
TRBJ2-1	TRBD1	NA	TRBV15	CATSRDRGSYNEQFF	TGTGCCACCAGCCGGGACAGGGGGAGCTACAATGAGCAGTTCTTC
TRBJ1-4	TRBD1	NA	TRBV7-2	CASSPGQGGYEKLFF	TGTGCCAGCAGCCCGGGACAGGGGGGATACGAAAAACTGTTTTTT
TRBJ2-5	NA	NA	TRBV6-5	CASAAGDPEETQYF	TGTGCCAGCGCGGCAGGGGACCCTGAAGAGACCCAGTACTTC
TRBJ1-2	NA	NA	TRBV10-3	CAISESAQGLNGYTF	TGTGCCATCAGTGAGTCTGCGCAGGGGCTTAATGGCTACACCTTC
TRBJ2-5	NA	NA	TRBV9	CASSVGSASRETQYF	TGTGCCAGCAGCGTAGGAAGCGCTAGCAGAGAGACCCAGTACTTC
TRBJ2-5	TRBD2	once	TRBV7-6	CASTWTSGETQYF	TGTGCCAGCACCTGGACTAGCGGAGAGACCCAGTACTTC
TRBJ2-1	TRBD2	NA	TRBV5-1	CASRTSGPYNEQFF	TGCGCCAGCCGGACTAGCGGGCCTTACAATGAGCAGTTCTTC
TRBJ2-3	NA	NA	TRBV7-9	CASSPLAHTDTQYF	TGTGCCAGCAGCCCACTAGCCCACACAGATACGCAGTATTTT